The clone carrying this T cell receptor beta chain was seen only a few times. Data came from immunoSEQ multiplex PCR; TCRdb stores just in-frame clones and leaves some out. The table shows about 200,000 clones, with 84% occurring only once. The data were taken from a study of blood T cell repertoires in COVID-19. The germline gives CDR1 MGHRA, CDR2 YSYEKL. Trimming took 0 bases from V and 5 from J, leaving 8 bases between them. CDR3 length: 14 residues. The chain combines TRBV4-1 with TRBJ1-5; D unresolved. The origin of this receptor is a woman in her 30s who had been exposed to COVID-19. Sequenced material: PBMCs or T cells enriched from blood (not recorded which). The CDR3 DNA reads as TGCGCCAGCAGCCAAGATCGTGAGGATCAGCCCCAGCATTTT. It translates to CASSQDREDQPQHF.